The 31 T cell receptor beta chains presented below share a single source sample, sequenced in a study of cytotoxic CD8 clonotypes in ibrutinib-treated CLL. TCRdb keeps only in-frame clones here, not all; method: immunoSEQ multiplex PCR. Counted here are about 200,000 clones, 65% to 80% occurring once; the ten biggest clones make up over 5.5%. Source: PBMCs, taken after 12 months of ibrutinib treatment. These receptors were obtained from a human donor with chronic lymphocytic leukemia.

The rearrangement joins TRBV27 to TRBJ2-7; 10 bases line up with TRBD2. CDR1 and CDR2 (germline): MNHEY, SMNVEV (reference sequence). Trimming took 2 bases from V and 7 from J; bases not matched to a gene: 5. The CDR3 runs 14 residues. CDR3 in DNA: TGTGCCAGCAGTTTACTAGCGGGAGTTGTTGAGCAGTACTTC. Protein: CASSLLAGVVEQYF.

Only one count was recorded for this clone. The gene calls are TRBV7-9 and TRBJ1-1; D call uncertain. Germline V lookup: CDR1 SEHNR, CDR2 FQNEAQ (reference sequence). This CDR3 is built from 13 residues. Trimming left V 1 base short and J 4 bases short, with 7 bases between. CDR3 nucleotides: TGTGCCAGCAGCTTAGGGGTTCGCACTGAAGCTTTCTTT. It yields the protein CASSLGVRTEAFF.

This clone was seen once. CDR3: CASSQAPGVHEQYF. Written as DNA, the CDR3 is TGCGCCAGCAGCCAAGCACCGGGGGTTCACGAGCAGTACTTC. V is TRBV4-1 and J is TRBJ2-7; TRBD2 might be the D (6 bases). Trimming removed 1 base from V and 5 bases from J, with 12 bases in between. Per the germline V gene, CDR1 is MGHRA and CDR2 is YSYEKL. This CDR3 is 14 amino acids long.

This clone was observed once. The chain combines TRBV6-6 with TRBJ1-3; TRBD1 matches 7 bases. CDR3 length: 16 amino acids. The germline CDR1 and CDR2 sequences are MNHNY and SVGAGI (reference sequence). Trimming removed 3 bases from V and 0 bases from J; junction bases left unmatched: 5. The CDR3 loop is CASSYRQGPSGNTIYF. CDR3 nucleotide sequence: TGTGCCAGCAGTTATCGACAGGGCCCCTCTGGAAACACCATATATTTT.

V is TRBV7-9 and J is TRBJ1-4, with D uncertain. Trimming took 5 bases from V and 8 from J, leaving 9 bases between them. The CDR3 consists of 12 residues. In germline, CDR1 is SEHNR, CDR2 FQNEAQ (reference sequence). In nucleotides, the CDR3 is TGTGCCAGCAGCCTCATTACCGAAAAACTGTTTTTT. Translation: CASSLITEKLFF. Variable domain in full (rest from reference TRBV7-9 and TRBJ1-4): DTGVSQNPRHKITKRGQNVTFRCDPISEHNRLYWYRQTLGQGPEFLTYFQNEAQLEKSRLLSDRFSAERPKGSFSTLEIQRTEQGDSAMYLCASSLITEKLFFGSGTQLSVL.

The chain employs TRBV15 and TRBJ1-1; D uncertain. Germline V gene sequence: CDR1 LNHNV, CDR2 YYDKDF (reference sequence). V lost 1 base to trimming and J lost 0 bases, with 6 bases between them. The CDR3 is made up of 14 amino acids. DNA for the CDR3: TGTGCCACCAGCAGAGTTTCATTGAACACTGAAGCTTTCTTT. Encoded protein: CATSRVSLNTEAFF.

The V and J genes are TRBV19 and TRBJ1-2; weak D call: TRBD1 (6 bases). The CDR3 covers 14 residues. CDR1 LNHDA and CDR2 SQIVND come from the germline V gene (reference sequence). Trimming pared 8 bases from V and 5 bases from J, leaving 18 bases between. As DNA, the CDR3 is TGTGCCAGTCGCCTGGCACAGGGATTGTATGGCTACACCTTC. Its protein product is CASRLAQGLYGYTF. Filled out from reference TRBV19 and TRBJ1-2, the complete variable domain reads DGGITQSPKYLFRKEGQNVTLSCEQNLNHDAMYWYRQDPGQGLRLIYYSQIVNDFQKGDIAEGYSVSREKKESFPLTVTSAQKNPTAFYLCASRLAQGLYGYTFGSGTRLTVV.

The chain employs TRBV5-1 and TRBJ2-7; D may be TRBD1 (6 bases). CDR1 SGHRS and CDR2 YFSETQ come from the germline V gene. Trimming removed 3 bases at V and 1 base at J, with 8 bases between. This CDR3 contains 13 residues. The CDR3 nucleotides read TGCGCCAGCAGCTCCGGACAGTCCTACGAGCAGTACTTC. Protein sequence: CASSSGQSYEQYF.

This chain uses TRBV6-1 with TRBJ1-6; 9 nucleotides line up with TRBD1. Unmatched junction bases numbered 10, after V lost 6 bases and J lost 10 bases. CDR1 and CDR2 (germline): MNHNS, SASEGT. The CDR3 is made up of 15 amino acids. The CDR3 loop is CASRHGTGNLSPLHF. The CDR3 DNA reads TGTGCCAGCAGACACGGGACAGGGAATTTGTCACCCCTCCACTTT.

This clone was picked up a small number of times. The chain recombines TRBV6-5 with TRBJ1-2, with 11 bases fitting TRBD1. Germline V gene sequence: CDR1 MNHEY, CDR2 SVGAGI. The CDR3 loop spans 15 amino acids. V dropped 2 bases and J dropped 8; count of bases not matched to a gene: 7. CDR3 residues: CASSYKGQGERGYTF. CDR3 nucleotides: TGTGCCAGCAGTTACAAGGGACAGGGGGAGAGAGGCTACACCTTC.

This chain links TRBV5-6 with TRBJ2-4; 8 positions match TRBD2. CDR1 and CDR2 from the germline V gene are SGHDT and YYEEEE. V lost 0 bases and J lost 8; bases outside the gene matches: 10. The CDR3 sequence is 16 residues long. The CDR3 nucleotides read TGTGCCAGCAGCTTGGTACCGGCTAGCGGGTCTGACATTCAGTACTTC. Its protein is CASSLVPASGSDIQYF.

The chain joins TRBV28 to TRBJ2-1, with D hard to call. This CDR3 comprises 11 residues. Germline values: CDR1 MDHEN, CDR2 SYDVKM. With 5 bases removed from V and 5 bases from J, the gap between germline ends came to 4 bases. CDR3 in DNA: TGTGCCAGCAGTCCGCACAATGAGCAGTTCTTC. This codes for CASSPHNEQFF.

The rearrangement uses TRBV25-1 and TRBJ2-7, with 10 bases that match TRBD1. The CDR3 contains 14 residues. With V trimmed by 5 bases and J by 5 bases, 6 bases remained unmatched. Looked up from germline, CDR1 is MGHDK and CDR2 is SYGVNS. The CDR3 reads CASSPSTGGDEQYF. As DNA, the CDR3 is TGTGCCAGCAGTCCATCGACAGGGGGCGACGAGCAGTACTTC.

The rearrangement joins TRBV6-1 to TRBJ1-2, with D possibly TRBD1 on 5 matching bases. The CDR3 spans 14 residues. Germline CDR1 and CDR2: MNHNS and SASEGT. Trimming left V 6 bases short and J 5 bases short, with 16 bases between. This CDR3 reads CASRDSFSGYGYTF. The CDR3 nucleotides read TGTGCCAGCAGAGACAGTTTTTCTGGATATGGCTACACCTTC.

V gene TRBV4-2 combines with J gene TRBJ2-2; no clear D. Trimming took 0 bases from V and 6 from J, leaving 8 bases between them. Looked up from germline, CDR1 is LGHNA and CDR2 is YNFKEQ. There are 14 residues in the CDR3. CDR3 bases: TGTGCCAGCAGCCAAGAAAGCTGGTCCGGGGAGCTGTTTTTT. This translates into CASSQESWSGELFF.

The chain uses TRBV11-2 and TRBJ2-7; the match to TRBD2 covers 11 bases. The CDR3 is 15 residues long. Germline values: CDR1 SGHAT, CDR2 FQNNGV. Trimming took 0 bases from V and 12 from J; bases not matched to a gene: 10. CDR3 in amino acids: CASSLDQVAGGPMYF. The CDR3, as DNA: TGTGCCAGCAGCTTAGATCAGGTAGCGGGAGGGCCCATGTACTTC.

The chain joins TRBV30 to TRBJ1-1; D is undetermined. V was pared by 4 bases and J by 0 bases, with 12 bases between. Germline lookup yields CDR1 GTSNPN and CDR2 SVGIG (reference sequence). CDR3 size: 14 residues. CDR3 nucleotide sequence: TGTGCCTGGACCCCGTCGGCCGTGAACACTGAAGCTTTCTTT. Protein sequence: CAWTPSAVNTEAFF. The entire variable domain, with the rest obtained from reference TRBV30 and TRBJ1-1, is as follows: SQTIHQWPATLVQPVGSPLSLECTVEGTSNPNLYWYRQAAGRGLQLLFYSVGIGQISSEVPQNLSASRPQDRQFILSSKKLLLSDSGFYLCAWTPSAVNTEAFFGQGTRLTVV.

This chain's CDR3 is CASTTGGRNQPQHF. The CDR3 bases are TGTGCCAGCACCACAGGGGGCCGCAATCAGCCCCAGCATTTT. The chain links TRBV2 to TRBJ1-5; 9 positions match TRBD1. J was trimmed by 2 bases and V by 7 bases; bases with no gene match: 3. This CDR3 is built from 14 residues. Germline V gives CDR1 SNHLY, CDR2 FYNNEI.

The chain recombines TRBV11-2 with TRBJ1-4, with D perhaps matching TRBD1 (5 bases). Trimming cost V 2 bases and J 7 bases, with 14 bases left between them. The CDR3 is made up of 15 amino acids. Germline assignment: CDR1 SGHAT and CDR2 FQNNGV. CDR3 DNA sequence: TGTGCCAGCAGCTTATTGACTGGGACCAGTGAAAAACTGTTTTTT. Translating it yields CASSLLTGTSEKLFF.

The V call is TRBV5-1, the J call TRBJ2-1; 8 bases agree with TRBD2. From germline, CDR1 is SGHRS and CDR2 YFSETQ. The CDR3 has 14 amino acids. V trimming: 4 bases; J trimming: 8 bases; junction bases outside the gene matches: 8. CDR3 region: CASSPWTSSHEQFF. The CDR3 nucleotides read TGCGCCAGCAGCCCATGGACTAGCAGCCATGAGCAGTTCTTC.

V gene TRBV6-5 combines with J gene TRBJ2-1, with TRBD2 matching over 8 bases. Germline CDR1 is MNHEY and CDR2 is SVGAGI. The CDR3 covers 16 residues. V trimming: 0 bases; J trimming: 2 bases; junction bases outside the gene matches: 3. The DNA of the CDR3 is TGTGCCAGCAGTTACTCGAGCGGGAGCACCTACAATGAGCAGTTCTTC. Encoded protein: CASSYSSGSTYNEQFF.

The rearrangement joins TRBV7-6 to TRBJ2-7; D remains ambiguous. Germline-derived CDR1 and CDR2 are SGHVS and FNYEAQ. The CDR3 is 11 amino acids. V was shortened by 5 bases and J by 7 bases, with 9 bases between the two germline ends. The CDR3 DNA sequence: TGTGCCAGCAGCGCCAATACAGAGCAGTACTTC. Its protein is CASSANTEQYF.

This clone was found a few times. The chain joins TRBV30 to TRBJ2-3; D possibly corresponds to TRBD1 (5 bases). Germline CDR1 is GTSNPN and CDR2 is SVGIG (reference sequence). Trimming removed 1 base from V and 12 bases from J, with 14 bases in between. The CDR3 is made up of 12 amino acids. The CDR3 DNA reads as TGTGCCTGGAGTGGGGGCAGCGCTAAACAGTATTTT. This sequence encodes CAWSGGSAKQYF.

The chain carries TRBV19 and TRBJ1-5, with 8 bases that match TRBD1. The CDR3 consists of 14 residues. CDR1 and CDR2 from the germline V gene are LNHDA and SQIVND (reference sequence). V gave up 4 bases and J gave up 11 bases; unmatched junction bases: 10. CDR3 bases: TGTGCCAGTAGTAATCCCGAGGACAGGGTAGCCCAGCATTTT. Amino acids: CASSNPEDRVAQHF.

The J gene is TRBJ2-6, the V gene TRBV5-1; 14 bases fit TRBD2. Germline CDR1 and CDR2: SGHRS and YFSETQ. V trimming: 4 bases; J trimming: 0 bases; junction bases outside the gene matches: 12. The CDR3 length is 21 residues. In DNA form, the CDR3 reads TGCGCCAGCAGCCGGAGGACTAGCGGGGGGCTACTAGACTCTGGGGCCAACGTCCTGACTTTC. This gives the protein CASSRRTSGGLLDSGANVLTF. The full variable domain, its missing parts supplied by reference TRBV5-1 and TRBJ2-6, is KAGVTQTPRYLIKTRGQQVTLSCSPISGHRSVSWYQQTPGQGLQFLFEYFSETQRNKGNFPGRFSGRQFSNSRSEMNVSTLELGDSALYLCASSRRTSGGLLDSGANVLTFGAGSRLTVL.

The rearrangement links TRBV7-2 to TRBJ2-2; D is unresolved. CDR3 size: 14 residues. CDR1 and CDR2 (germline): SGHTA, FQGNSA. Trimming shortened V by 4 bases and J by 6 bases, and 12 bases separated the two germline ends. In nucleotides, the CDR3 is TGTGCCAGCAGCTCGGGCCTGGGCGCCGGGGAGCTGTTTTTT. Translated: CASSSGLGAGELFF.

The chain combines TRBV5-4 with TRBJ1-1, with D maybe TRBD1 (6 bases). Between the trimmed V and J ends, which lost 1 base and 3 bases, there was a span of 22 bases. From germline, CDR1 is SGHNT and CDR2 YYREEE (reference sequence). The CDR3 contains 18 residues. The chain's CDR3 is CASSLRQAGEEGDTEAFF. DNA of the CDR3: TGTGCCAGCAGCTTGCGACAGGCCGGTGAGGAGGGGGACACTGAAGCTTTCTTT.

This clone has a handful of counts. The chain recombines TRBV7-2 with TRBJ1-6; 9 bases are a match to TRBD1. From germline, CDR1 is SGHTA and CDR2 FQGNSA. Germline trimming cut 4 bases from V and 7 bases from J; bases unmatched to any gene: 5. The CDR3 length is 15 residues. The CDR3 here is CASSYRDRVNSPLHF. CDR3 sequence (DNA): TGTGCCAGCAGCTACCGGGACAGGGTCAATTCACCCCTCCACTTT.

The rearrangement joins TRBV11-3 to TRBJ2-7, with D possibly matching TRBD2 (5 bases). V lost 5 bases, J lost 3 bases, and 17 bases lay in between. The CDR3 is 15 residues long. Germline V CDR1 and CDR2: SGHNT, YENEEA. The CDR3 reads CASSLGLAGFYEQYF. The CDR3 coding sequence is TGTGCCAGCAGCCTCGGTCTAGCAGGTTTCTACGAGCAGTACTTC.

This clone was picked up a small number of times. The chain uses TRBV5-8 and TRBJ2-7; 8 bases map to TRBD1. The CDR3 spans 15 residues. The V gene's germline CDR1 is SGHTS and CDR2 YDEGEE. V was clipped by 3 bases and J by 4 bases; unmatched bases: 9. The CDR3 region is CASSWGTGLSYEQYF. Written as DNA, the CDR3 is TGTGCCAGCAGCTGGGGGACAGGACTCTCTTACGAGCAGTACTTC.

The chain recombines TRBV5-1 with TRBJ1-5; 9 bases align to TRBD1. This CDR3 comprises 17 residues. V shed 0 bases and J 6 bases; nucleotides not matched to a gene: 10. Germline lookup yields CDR1 SGHRS and CDR2 YFSETQ. The CDR3 region has the DNA TGCGCCAGCAGCTTGGGGTTGGGACAGGGCTTCCCTCAGCCCCAGCATTTT. Its protein is CASSLGLGQGFPQPQHF.